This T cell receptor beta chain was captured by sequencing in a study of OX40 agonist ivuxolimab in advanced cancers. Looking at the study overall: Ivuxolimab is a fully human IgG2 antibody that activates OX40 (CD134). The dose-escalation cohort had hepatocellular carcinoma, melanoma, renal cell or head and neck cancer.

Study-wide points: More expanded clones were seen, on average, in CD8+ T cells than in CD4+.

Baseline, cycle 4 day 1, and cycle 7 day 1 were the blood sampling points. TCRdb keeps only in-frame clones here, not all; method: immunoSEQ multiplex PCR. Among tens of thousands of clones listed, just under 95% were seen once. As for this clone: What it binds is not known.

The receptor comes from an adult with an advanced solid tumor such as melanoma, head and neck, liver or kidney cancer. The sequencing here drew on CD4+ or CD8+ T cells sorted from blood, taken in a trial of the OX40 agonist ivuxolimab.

The CDR3 sequence is CASSVRGDTGELFF. CDR3 bases: TGTGCCAGCAGCGTGAGGGGTGACACCGGGGAGCTGTTTTTT. The chain recombines TRBV9 with TRBJ2-2; TRBD1 or TRBD2 may be the D gene (5 bases each). V was clipped by 2 bases and J by 3 bases, with 8 bases between them. Germline loops: CDR1 SGDLS, CDR2 YYNGEE. The CDR3 is 14 residues long.